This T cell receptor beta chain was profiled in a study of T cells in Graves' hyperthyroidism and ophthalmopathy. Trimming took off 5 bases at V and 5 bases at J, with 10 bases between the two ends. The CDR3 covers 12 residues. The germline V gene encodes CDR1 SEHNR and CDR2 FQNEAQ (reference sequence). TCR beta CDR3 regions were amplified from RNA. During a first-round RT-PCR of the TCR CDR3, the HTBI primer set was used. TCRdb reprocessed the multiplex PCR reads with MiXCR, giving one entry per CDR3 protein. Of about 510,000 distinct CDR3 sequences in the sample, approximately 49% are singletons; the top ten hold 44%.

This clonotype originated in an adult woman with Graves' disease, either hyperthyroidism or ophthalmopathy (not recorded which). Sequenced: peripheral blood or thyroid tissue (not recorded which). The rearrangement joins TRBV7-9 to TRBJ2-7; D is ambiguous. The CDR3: CASSILPHEQYF. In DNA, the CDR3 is TGTGCCAGCAGCATTTTACCGCACGAGCAGTACTTC.